These T cell receptor beta chains were read from a single sample in a study of identical twins. TCRdb redid the calling of the 5' RACE reads with MiXCR, one entry per CDR3 protein. The table has approximately 680,000 distinct CDR3 sequences, 7.1% seen once; the top ten hold around 1.6%. These data also formed part of another study, on yellow fever vaccine responses in identical twins.

Material for sequencing was PBMCs. The source is a woman aged 18-29 years in good health. CDR3s include the opening cysteine and the closing phenylalanine or tryptophan. D genes are given only for firm matches. Only some rows state a clone size, as once, few, many or a class for expanded clones.

cdr3_aa: CASSLELGLGYGYTF
cdr3_nt: TGTGCCAGCAGCTTAGAGTTAGGTTTAGGGTATGGCTACACCTTC
v_call: TRBV7-9
d_call: .
j_call: TRBJ1-2
clone_size: .

cdr3_aa: CASSEVRKRDTQYF
cdr3_nt: TGTGCCAGCAGTGAGGTTAGAAAGCGAGATACGCAGTATTTT
v_call: TRBV25-1
d_call: .
j_call: TRBJ2-3
clone_size: many

cdr3_aa: CATSDFTPGGDTQYF
cdr3_nt: TGTGCCACCAGTGATTTTACGCCAGGCGGGGATACGCAGTATTTT
v_call: TRBV24-1
d_call: .
j_call: TRBJ2-3
clone_size: .

cdr3_aa: CASSQGLADTQYF
cdr3_nt: TGCGCCAGCAGTCAGGGTTTGGCAGATACGCAGTATTTT
v_call: TRBV10-2
d_call: .
j_call: TRBJ2-3
clone_size: many

cdr3_aa: CASSLAEVTEAFF
cdr3_nt: TGTGCCAGCAGCTTAGCGGAGGTCACTGAAGCTTTCTTT
v_call: TRBV7-9
d_call: .
j_call: TRBJ1-1
clone_size: many

cdr3_aa: CASHGSGLGNQPQHF
cdr3_nt: TGTGCCAGCCATGGGTCGGGGCTGGGCAATCAGCCCCAGCATTTT
v_call: TRBV19
d_call: .
j_call: TRBJ1-5
clone_size: few

cdr3_aa: CASSLIIQETQYF
cdr3_nt: TGTGCCAGCAGCTTAATTATCCAAGAGACCCAGTACTTC
v_call: TRBV7-9
d_call: .
j_call: TRBJ2-5
clone_size: few

cdr3_aa: CASARRTGEGNSPLHF
cdr3_nt: TGTGCCAGCGCTCGACGGACAGGGGAAGGTAATTCACCCCTCCACTTT
v_call: TRBV6-1
d_call: TRBD1
j_call: TRBJ1-6
clone_size: few

cdr3_aa: CATSPDLRETDTQYF
cdr3_nt: TGTGCCACCAGCCCCGACTTGCGGGAGACAGATACGCAGTATTTT
v_call: TRBV15
d_call: TRBD2
j_call: TRBJ2-3
clone_size: .

cdr3_aa: CAISSSGGGKTQYF
cdr3_nt: TGTGCCATCAGTTCTAGCGGGGGCGGGAAGACCCAGTACTTC
v_call: TRBV10-3
d_call: TRBD2
j_call: TRBJ2-5
clone_size: many

cdr3_aa: CASSTDRTNTEAFF
cdr3_nt: TGCGCCAGCAGCACGGACAGAACGAACACTGAAGCTTTCTTT
v_call: TRBV5-1
d_call: .
j_call: TRBJ1-1
clone_size: .

cdr3_aa: CAISSLTGIANYGYTF
cdr3_nt: TGTGCCATCAGTTCCTTGACAGGGATAGCTAACTATGGCTACACCTTC
v_call: TRBV10-3
d_call: TRBD1
j_call: TRBJ1-2
clone_size: .

cdr3_aa: CASSQQLGTYNEQFF
cdr3_nt: TGTGCCAGCAGCCAGCAGTTGGGGACCTACAATGAGCAGTTCTTC
v_call: TRBV3-1
d_call: .
j_call: TRBJ2-1
clone_size: many

cdr3_aa: CASSLITFSGRVYNEQFF
cdr3_nt: TGTGCCAGCAGCTTAATAACCTTTAGCGGGAGGGTCTACAATGAGCAGTTCTTC
v_call: TRBV13
d_call: TRBD2
j_call: TRBJ2-1
clone_size: few

cdr3_aa: CASSFSGSGTSGRSSYNEQFF
cdr3_nt: TGTGCCAGCAGTTTCTCAGGGAGCGGGACTAGCGGGAGGTCTTCCTACAATGAGCAGTTCTTC
v_call: TRBV6-2/TRBV6-3
d_call: TRBD2
j_call: TRBJ2-1
clone_size: few

cdr3_aa: CASSFASLNTEAFF
cdr3_nt: TGTGCCAGCAGCTTCGCAAGCCTAAACACTGAAGCTTTCTTT
v_call: TRBV5-8
d_call: .
j_call: TRBJ1-1
clone_size: many

cdr3_aa: CSAEPERGRYNEQFF
cdr3_nt: TGCAGTGCGGAGCCCGAGCGGGGGAGATACAATGAGCAGTTCTTC
v_call: TRBV20-1
d_call: TRBD2
j_call: TRBJ2-1
clone_size: .

cdr3_aa: CATSKQGNEKLFF
cdr3_nt: TGTGCCACCAGCAAACAGGGTAATGAAAAACTGTTTTTT
v_call: TRBV15
d_call: .
j_call: TRBJ1-4
clone_size: many

cdr3_aa: CASSPENTQYF
cdr3_nt: TGTGCCAGCTCACCAGAGAATACGCAGTATTTT
v_call: TRBV18
d_call: .
j_call: TRBJ2-3
clone_size: .

cdr3_aa: CATSRDPQGALTDTQYF
cdr3_nt: TGTGCCACCAGCAGAGATCCCCAGGGGGCCCTCACAGATACGCAGTATTTT
v_call: TRBV15
d_call: TRBD1
j_call: TRBJ2-3
clone_size: few